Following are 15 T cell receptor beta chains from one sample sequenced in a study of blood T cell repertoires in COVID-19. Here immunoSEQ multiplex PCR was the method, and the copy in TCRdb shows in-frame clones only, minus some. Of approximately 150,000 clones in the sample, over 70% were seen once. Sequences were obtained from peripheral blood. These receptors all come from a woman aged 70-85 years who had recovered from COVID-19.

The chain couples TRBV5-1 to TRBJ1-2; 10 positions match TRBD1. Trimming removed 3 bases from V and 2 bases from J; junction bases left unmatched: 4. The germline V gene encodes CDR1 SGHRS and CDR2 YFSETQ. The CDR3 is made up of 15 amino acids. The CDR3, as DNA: TGCGCCAGCAGCTCACCGGGACAGGGGAACTATGGCTACACCTTC. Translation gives CASSSPGQGNYGYTF.

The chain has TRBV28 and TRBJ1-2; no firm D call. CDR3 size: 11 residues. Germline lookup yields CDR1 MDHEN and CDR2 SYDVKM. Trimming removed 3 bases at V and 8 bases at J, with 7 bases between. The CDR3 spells CASSLDWGYTF. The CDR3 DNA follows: TGTGCCAGCAGTTTGGACTGGGGCTACACCTTC.

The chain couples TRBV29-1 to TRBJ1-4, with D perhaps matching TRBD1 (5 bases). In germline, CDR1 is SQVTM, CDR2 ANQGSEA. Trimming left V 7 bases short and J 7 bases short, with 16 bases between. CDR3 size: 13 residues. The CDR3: CSASGGGGEKLFF. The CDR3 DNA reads TGCAGCGCCTCCGGCGGGGGGGGTGAAAAACTGTTTTTT.

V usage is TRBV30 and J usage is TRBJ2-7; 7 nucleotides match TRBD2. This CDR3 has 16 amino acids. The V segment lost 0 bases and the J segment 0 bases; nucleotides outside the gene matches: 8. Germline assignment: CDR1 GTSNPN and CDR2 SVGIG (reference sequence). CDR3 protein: CAWSVWGEGSSYEQYF. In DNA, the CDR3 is TGTGCCTGGAGTGTGTGGGGGGAGGGGTCCTCCTACGAGCAGTACTTC.

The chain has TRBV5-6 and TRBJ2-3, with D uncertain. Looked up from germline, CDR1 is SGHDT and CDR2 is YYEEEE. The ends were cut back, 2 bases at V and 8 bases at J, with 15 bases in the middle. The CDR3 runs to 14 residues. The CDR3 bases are TGTGCCAGCAGCTTAGTTGGCCTAGTTGGTACGCAGTATTTT. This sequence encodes CASSLVGLVGTQYF.

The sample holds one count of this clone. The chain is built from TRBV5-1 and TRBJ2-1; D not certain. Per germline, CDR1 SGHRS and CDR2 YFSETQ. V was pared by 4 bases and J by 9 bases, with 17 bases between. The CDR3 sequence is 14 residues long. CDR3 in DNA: TGCGCCAGCAGCCCGGTCGGCCACCCGGGTGAGCAGTTCTTC. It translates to CASSPVGHPGEQFF.

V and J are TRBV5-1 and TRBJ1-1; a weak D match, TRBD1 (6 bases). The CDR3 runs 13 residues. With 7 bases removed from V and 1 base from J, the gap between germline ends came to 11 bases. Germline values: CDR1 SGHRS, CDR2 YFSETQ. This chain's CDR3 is CASRDTANTEAFF. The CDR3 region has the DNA TGCGCCAGCCGGGACACCGCGAACACTGAAGCTTTCTTT.

CDR3 amino acids: CASSKNGRPGGLHF. CDR3 nucleotides: TGTGCCAGCAGCAAAAACGGACGGCCGGGGGGCCTCCACTTT. The V call is TRBV7-3, the J call TRBJ1-6; the D gene is possibly TRBD1 (5 bases). The germline V gene encodes CDR1 SGHTA and CDR2 FQGTGA. Trimming stripped 5 bases from V and 15 bases from J, with 20 bases between. The CDR3 totals 14 residues.

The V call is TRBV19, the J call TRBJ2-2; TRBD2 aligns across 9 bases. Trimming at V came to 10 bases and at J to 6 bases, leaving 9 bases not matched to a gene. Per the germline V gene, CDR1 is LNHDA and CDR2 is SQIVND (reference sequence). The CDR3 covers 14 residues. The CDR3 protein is CAMGEGLASGELFF. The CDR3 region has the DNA TGTGCCATGGGTGAGGGACTAGCTTCCGGGGAGCTGTTTTTT. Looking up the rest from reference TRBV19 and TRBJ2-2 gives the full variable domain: DGGITQSPKYLFRKEGQNVTLSCEQNLNHDAMYWYRQDPGQGLRLIYYSQIVNDFQKGDIAEGYSVSREKKESFPLTVTSAQKNPTAFYLCAMGEGLASGELFFGEGSRLTVL.

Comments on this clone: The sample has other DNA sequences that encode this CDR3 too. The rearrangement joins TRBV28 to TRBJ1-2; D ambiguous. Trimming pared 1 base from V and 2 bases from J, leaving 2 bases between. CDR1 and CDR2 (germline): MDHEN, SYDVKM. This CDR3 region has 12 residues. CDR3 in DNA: TGTGCCAGCAGTTTATCAAACTATGGCTACACCTTC. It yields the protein CASSLSNYGYTF.

CDR3 sequence reads: CASSLGGGMNTEAFF. CDR3 in DNA: TGCGCCAGCAGCTTGGGTGGCGGCATGAACACTGAAGCTTTCTTT. The chain carries TRBV5-1 and TRBJ1-1, with D unresolved. The ends were cut back, 0 bases at V and 0 bases at J, with 9 bases in the middle. CDR1 and CDR2 (germline): SGHRS, YFSETQ. The CDR3 has 15 residues. The full variable domain, its missing parts supplied by reference TRBV5-1 and TRBJ1-1, is KAGVTQTPRYLIKTRGQQVTLSCSPISGHRSVSWYQQTPGQGLQFLFEYFSETQRNKGNFPGRFSGRQFSNSRSEMNVSTLELGDSALYLCASSLGGGMNTEAFFGQGTRLTVV.

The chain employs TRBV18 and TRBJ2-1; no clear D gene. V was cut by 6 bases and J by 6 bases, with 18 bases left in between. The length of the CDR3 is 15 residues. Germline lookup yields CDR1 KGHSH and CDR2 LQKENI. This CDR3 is CASSPGHALGNEQFF. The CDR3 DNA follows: TGTGCCAGCTCCCCCGGTCATGCCCTAGGCAATGAGCAGTTCTTC. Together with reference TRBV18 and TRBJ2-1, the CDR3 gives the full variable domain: NAGVMQNPRHLVRRRGQEARLRCSPMKGHSHVYWYRQLPEEGLKFMVYLQKENIIDESGMPKERFSAEFPKEGPSILRIQQVVRGDSAAYFCASSPGHALGNEQFFGPGTRLTVL.

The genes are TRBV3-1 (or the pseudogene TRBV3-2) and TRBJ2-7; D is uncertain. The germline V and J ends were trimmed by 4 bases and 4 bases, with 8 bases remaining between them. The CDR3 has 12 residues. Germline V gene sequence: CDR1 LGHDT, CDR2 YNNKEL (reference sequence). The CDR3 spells CASSLTLYEQYF. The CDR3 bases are TGTGCCAGCAGCCTTACATTATACGAGCAGTACTTC.

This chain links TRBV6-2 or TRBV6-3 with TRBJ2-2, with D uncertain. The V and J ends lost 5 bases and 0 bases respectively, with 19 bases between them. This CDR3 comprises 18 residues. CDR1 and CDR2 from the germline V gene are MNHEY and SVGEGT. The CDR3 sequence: CASSANPWAPPNTGELFF. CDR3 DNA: TGTGCCAGCAGTGCAAACCCTTGGGCGCCGCCGAACACCGGGGAGCTGTTTTTT.

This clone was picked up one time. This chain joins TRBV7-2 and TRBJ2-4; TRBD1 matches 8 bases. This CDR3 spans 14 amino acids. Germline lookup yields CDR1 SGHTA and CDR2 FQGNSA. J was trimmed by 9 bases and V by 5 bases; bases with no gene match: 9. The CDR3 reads CASSPGQGPGIQYF. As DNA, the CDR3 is TGTGCCAGCAGCCCCGGACAGGGCCCGGGCATTCAGTACTTC.